This entry lists 15 T cell receptor beta chains sequenced from one sample in a study of blood T cell repertoires in COVID-19. Repertoires were generated with immunoSEQ multiplex PCR, while TCRdb's copy carries only in-frame clones and drops some. The table lists some 300,000 clones, about 90% of them singletons. The sequencing sample was made of PBMCs or T cells enriched from blood (not recorded which). These receptors originate from a woman aged 30 to 39 who had recovered from COVID-19.

This clone has only one observation. The CDR3 DNA reads as TGTGCCAGCAGCCCAATGACAGGGGGCACCTACGAGCAGTACTTC. Translating gives CASSPMTGGTYEQYF. The chain combines TRBV9 with TRBJ2-7; 10 bases fit TRBD1. CDR3 length: 15 residues. Trimming removed 4 bases from V and 2 bases from J; junction bases left unmatched: 6. Germline V lookup: CDR1 SGDLS, CDR2 YYNGEE.

About this clone itself: Other DNA variants within this sample encode the same CDR3. The V and J genes are TRBV29-1 and TRBJ2-5, with D possibly being TRBD1 (5 bases). The germline V gene encodes CDR1 SQVTM and CDR2 ANQGSEA. The CDR3 loop spans 11 amino acids. V dropped 5 bases and J dropped 5 bases, with 9 bases sitting between them. Written as DNA, the CDR3 is TGCAGCGTTCGTGGGGCTGAGACCCAGTACTTC. Encoded protein: CSVRGAETQYF. The whole variable domain, filled in from reference TRBV29-1 and TRBJ2-5, reads SAVISQKPSRDICQRGTSLTIQCQVDSQVTMMFWYRQQPGQSLTLIATANQGSEATYESGFVIDKFPISRPNLTFSTLTVSNMSPEDSSIYLCSVRGAETQYFGPGTRLLVL.

The CDR3 nucleotides are TGTGCCATCAGTGAGCCGGGGACAGGGACTCAGCCCCAGCATTTT. Protein product: CAISEPGTGTQPQHF. The rearrangement joins TRBV10-3 to TRBJ1-5; 9 bases agree with TRBD1. The J segment lost 6 bases and the V segment lost 2 bases, leaving 5 bases of the junction unmatched. CDR1 ENHRY and CDR2 SYGVKD come from the germline V gene. The CDR3 consists of 15 residues.

The rearrangement uses TRBV11-2 and TRBJ1-6; D perhaps matches TRBD1 (6 bases). With 3 bases removed from V and 7 bases from J, the gap between germline ends came to 10 bases. This CDR3 has 14 amino acids. CDR1 is SGHAT and CDR2 is FQNNGV in the germline V gene. The CDR3 DNA reads TGTGCCAGCAGCTTGAACAGGGTCAATTCACCCCTCCACTTT. Protein sequence: CASSLNRVNSPLHF.

The chain uses TRBV9 and TRBJ1-2, with D perhaps matching TRBD1 (5 bases). Per germline, CDR1 SGDLS and CDR2 YYNGEE. The ends were cut back, 4 bases at V and 4 bases at J, with 14 bases in the middle. This CDR3 is built from 14 residues. In DNA form, the CDR3 reads TGTGCCAGCAGCCATCAGGGAACCCCCTATGGCTACACCTTC. Translation: CASSHQGTPYGYTF.

The chain combines TRBV6-4 with TRBJ2-2; no clear D gene. Looked up from germline, CDR1 is MRHNA and CDR2 is SNTAGT. Between the trimmed V and J ends, which lost 8 bases and 1 base, there was a span of 8 bases. The CDR3 is 13 amino acids. In DNA, the CDR3 is TGTGCCAGCGGAGTGGGGAACACCGGGGAGCTGTTTTTT. This codes for CASGVGNTGELFF.

The CDR3 nucleotides are TGTGCCAGCAGCTCAGCGGGAGGGGACAATGAGCAGTTCTTC. Its protein is CASSSAGGDNEQFF. The genes are TRBV5-4 and TRBJ2-1, with TRBD2 matching 10 bases. J lost 5 bases, V lost 3 bases, and 2 bases had no gene match. There are 14 residues in the CDR3. Germline lookup yields CDR1 SGHNT and CDR2 YYREEE (reference sequence).

The chain has TRBV18 and TRBJ1-2; D remains ambiguous. This CDR3 has 17 residues. From germline, CDR1 is KGHSH and CDR2 LQKENI. Trimming removed 3 bases from V and 3 bases from J, with 20 bases in between. The CDR3: CASSPVGSDPQDYGYTF. CDR3 nucleotide sequence: TGTGCCAGCTCACCTGTTGGGAGTGACCCTCAGGACTATGGCTACACCTTC.

The CDR3 loop reads CASSQTIQGAGETQYF. The CDR3 DNA is TGTGCCAGCAGCCAAACCATTCAGGGGGCGGGGGAGACCCAGTACTTC. The chain joins TRBV3-1 (or the pseudogene TRBV3-2) to TRBJ2-5; TRBD1 matches 8 bases. Germline CDR1 reads LGHDT; CDR2 reads YNNKEL (reference sequence). V dropped 2 bases and J dropped 5; count of bases not matched to a gene: 10. The CDR3 has 16 amino acids.

This clone was detected only once. The chain has TRBV2 and TRBJ1-5, with 12 bases that match TRBD1. The CDR3 consists of 17 residues. V lost 8 bases to trimming and J lost 0 bases; unmatched junction nucleotides: 8. Germline CDR1 and CDR2: SNHLY and FYNNEI. CDR3 DNA sequence: TGTGCCAGCTCGGGACAGGGGGCATTTGGTAGCAATCAGCCCCAGCATTTT. Protein product: CASSGQGAFGSNQPQHF.

The chain is built from TRBV5-6 and TRBJ2-3; D ambiguous. Germline CDR1 SGHDT, CDR2 YYEEEE. The V end was cut by 2 bases, the J end by 1 base, with 5 bases between. The CDR3 is 13 residues long. CDR3 sequence (DNA): TGTGCCAGCAGCTTCGAGGGCACAGATACGCAGTATTTT. Translation: CASSFEGTDTQYF.

This clone is a singleton in its sample. J is TRBJ2-7 and V is TRBV10-1; the match to TRBD2 covers 9 bases. From germline, CDR1 is WNHNN and CDR2 SYGVQD (reference sequence). The V segment lost 5 bases and the J segment 5 bases; nucleotides outside the gene matches: 7. The CDR3 sequence is 14 residues long. The CDR3 protein is CASSQPTSGHEQYF. CDR3 coding DNA: TGCGCCAGCAGTCAACCGACTAGCGGCCACGAGCAGTACTTC.

The chain is built from TRBV15 and TRBJ2-2; 8 bases align to TRBD2. J was trimmed by 6 bases and V by 0 bases; bases with no gene match: 18. CDR1 and CDR2 (germline): LNHNV, YYDKDF (reference sequence). This CDR3 has 20 residues. CDR3 residues: CATSRDGGRLREVLAGELFF. The CDR3 DNA reads TGTGCCACCAGCAGAGACGGGGGGCGGTTGCGGGAGGTGCTGGCCGGGGAGCTGTTTTTT.

This clone was observed a single time. The V gene is TRBV4-3, the J gene TRBJ2-1, with D perhaps TRBD2 (5 bases). CDR1 LGHNA and CDR2 YSLEER come from the germline V gene. The CDR3 consists of 15 residues. The V end was cut by 3 bases, the J end by 1 base, with 10 bases between. CDR3 bases: TGCGCCAGCAGCCAGGGTGGCGGGTCCTACAATGAGCAGTTCTTC. Protein: CASSQGGGSYNEQFF.

J is TRBJ2-5 and V is TRBV5-1, with D tentatively TRBD2 (6 bases). This CDR3 is 16 amino acids long. V shed 4 bases and J shed 5 bases, with 21 bases lying between them. From germline, CDR1 is SGHRS and CDR2 YFSETQ. CDR3 amino acids: CASSAQPLALGETQYF. CDR3 nucleotide sequence: TGCGCCAGCAGCGCCCAGCCACTAGCCTTGGGGGAGACCCAGTACTTC.